This is a list of T cell receptor beta chains from one sample in a study of cytomegalovirus exposure and HLA in healthy donors. TCRdb's copy holds only in-frame clones and misses some; the assay was immunoSEQ multiplex PCR. The sample lists 120,000 or so clones, more than 60% seen once, with about 6.8% in the top ten. Sequences were obtained from PBMCs. These receptors all stem from a man aged 30 to 45 in good health and CMV-seropositive. Each CDR3 is given with its conserved first and last residue. A D gene is named only where the DNA matches it firmly. Not all rows give a size; the values are once, few, many and, for expanded clones, a class.

>.|TRBD2|TRBV27|TRBJ2-3
TGTGCCAGCAGTTCCCCCCGATCCGGGACTAGCGGGGGAGCAGATACGCAGTATTTT
CASSSPRSGTSGGADTQYF
>.|TRBD1|TRBV28|TRBJ1-1
TGTGCCAGCATTAGCCCGACAGGGGGCGAGACTGAAGCTTTCTTT
CASISPTGGETEAFF
>once|.|TRBV6-6|TRBJ1-4
TGTGCCAGCAGAAAAAGTCTTCGGTTCGATGAAAAACTGTTTTTT
CASRKSLRFDEKLFF
>.|.|TRBV27|TRBJ2-7
TGTGCCAGCAGTTTATCGTTGGCAGGTTCGTCCTACGAGCAGTACTTC
CASSLSLAGSSYEQYF
>.|TRBD2|TRBV7-3|TRBJ2-3
TGTGCCAGCAGTCGACTAGCGGGGGACGCAGATACGCAGTATTTT
CASSRLAGDADTQYF
>.|.|TRBV5-6|TRBJ2-7
TGTGCCAGCAGCTTGGTCCGGGATGGACCCTACGAGCAGTACTTC
CASSLVRDGPYEQYF
>.|.|TRBV6-5|TRBJ1-6
TGTGCCAGCAGTCCAAACAGAGATTCACCCCTCCACTTT
CASSPNRDSPLHF
>.|TRBD1|TRBV18|TRBJ1-2
TGTGCCAGCTCGCAACAGGGGGACTATGGCTACACCTTC
CASSQQGDYGYTF
>.|.|TRBV7-9|TRBJ1-3
TGTGCCAGCAGCTTAGGAGGGGGAACGGGTTCCTCTGGAAACACCATATATTTT
CASSLGGGTGSSGNTIYF
>.|TRBD1|TRBV29-1|TRBJ1-2
TGCAGCGTTGCTCTGGGACAGAGTCCTAGGGGCTATGGCTACACCTTC
CSVALGQSPRGYGYTF
>few|.|TRBV11-2|TRBJ1-1
TGTGCCAGCAGCTCTTCGGTGGGCCTCAACACTGAAGCTTTCTTT
CASSSSVGLNTEAFF
>.|TRBD1|TRBV19|TRBJ1-5
TGTGCCAGTAGTACCAGGGACAGGGACAATCAGCCCCAGCATTTT
CASSTRDRDNQPQHF
>.|TRBD2|TRBV11-2|TRBJ2-7
TGTGCCAGCAGCAAAGGGACTAGCGGGGGGCCCTACGAGCAGTACTTC
CASSKGTSGGPYEQYF
>few|.|TRBV28|TRBJ2-7
TGTGCCAGCAGGACGGGAGACTACGAGCAGTACTTC
CASRTGDYEQYF
>.|.|TRBV7-4|TRBJ2-7
TGTTCGTGCCCTAAGTCTTTAGGGGGACAATACGAGCAGTACTTC
CSCPKSLGGQYEQYF
>.|TRBD2|TRBV11-3|TRBJ2-2
TGTGCCAGCAGCTACAAGCGGGGGGGTACCGGGGAGCTGTTTTTT
CASSYKRGGTGELFF
>.|.|TRBV7-7|TRBJ2-1
TGTGCTAGCAGCTTAGTCCCTCTAGAGGAGCAGTTCTTC
CASSLVPLEEQFF
>.|.|TRBV5-6|TRBJ1-6
TGTGCCAGCAGCTTGGGGCCCGGAGGAGGTTCACCCCTCCACTTT
CASSLGPGGGSPLHF
>.|TRBD2|TRBV5-8|TRBJ2-3
TGTGCCAGCAGCTTGGGAACGGGGGGACTCACAGATACGCAGTATTTT
CASSLGTGGLTDTQYF
>few|.|TRBV19|TRBJ1-5
TGTGCCAGTAGTACGTCAAGGGGAAGGAATCAGCCCCAGCATTTT
CASSTSRGRNQPQHF
>.|TRBD2|TRBV5-4|TRBJ2-5
TGTGCCAGCAGCCACAAAAGCGGGGGGGCTGGAGAGACCCAGTACTTC
CASSHKSGGAGETQYF
>.|TRBD2|TRBV4-2|TRBJ2-1
TGTGCCAGCAGCCAAGAAGTAGAGCGGCGGGGGGGCTCGTTCTTC
CASSQEVERRGGSFF
>once|.|TRBV7-8|TRBJ2-7
TGTGCCAGCAGCTACCGGGAGAGCACCCCCGAGCAGTACTTC
CASSYRESTPEQYF
>.|.|TRBV19|TRBJ2-3
TGTGCCAGTAGTATAGGGCAGGGGAGCACAGATACGCAGTATTTT
CASSIGQGSTDTQYF
>.|TRBD1|TRBV10-3|TRBJ2-1
TGTGCCATCAGAGGGGACAGGGGAGTCAATGAGCAGTTCTTC
CAIRGDRGVNEQFF
>.|.|TRBV7-9|TRBJ1-1
TGTGCCAGCAGCTTTGACACGGCGAACACTGAAGCTTTCTTT
CASSFDTANTEAFF
>.|TRBD1|TRBV25-1|TRBJ1-1
TGTGCCAGCTCCCAGACAGGGTGGGGGAACACTGAAGCTTTCTTT
CASSQTGWGNTEAFF
>once|TRBD1|TRBV5-6|TRBJ1-1
TGTGCCAGCAGCTTGAGCAGGGGGATTGGGAACACTGAAGCTTTCTTT
CASSLSRGIGNTEAFF
>.|.|TRBV29-1|TRBJ1-2
TGCAGCGTTGGGGGAGGCCTAAGATATGGCTACACCTTC
CSVGGGLRYGYTF
>few|.|TRBV5-1|TRBJ2-5
TGCGCCAGCAGCTTGGGCAACCAGGGTCCTCTCGGGGAGACCCAGTACTTC
CASSLGNQGPLGETQYF
>.|TRBD1|TRBV2|TRBJ1-2
TGTGCCAGCAGAGACGACAGGGACTATGGCTACACCTTC
CASRDDRDYGYTF
>.|.|TRBV19|TRBJ1-5
TGTGCCAGTAGTGGTAAGAGGTTGAGCAATCAGCCCCAGCATTTT
CASSGKRLSNQPQHF
>once|TRBD2|TRBV6-1|TRBJ2-3
TGTGCCAGCAACAGGCAGCGGGGGGGCACAGATACGCAGTATTTT
CASNRQRGGTDTQYF
>.|TRBD1|TRBV5-6|TRBJ2-5
TGTGCCAGCAGCAAACGGACAGGGGGGCAAGAGACCCAGTACTTC
CASSKRTGGQETQYF
>once|TRBD1|TRBV7-9|TRBJ2-6
TGTGCCAGCAGCGGGACAGGGTCATACTCTGGGGCCAACGTCCTGACTTTC
CASSGTGSYSGANVLTF
>.|TRBD2|TRBV11-2|TRBJ2-3
TGTGCCAGCAGCTTAGGTGGGACTAGCGGGGGGGCGTCCGATACGCAGTATTTT
CASSLGGTSGGASDTQYF
>.|.|TRBV6-6|TRBJ1-4
TGTGCCAGCAGTCTCGGTACAACTAATGAAAAACTGTTTTTT
CASSLGTTNEKLFF
>.|TRBD1|TRBV30|TRBJ2-7
TGTGCCTGGGCCGCCAGGACAGGAATCAACGAGCAGTACTTC
CAWAARTGINEQYF
>few|.|TRBV7-3|TRBJ1-2
TGTGCCAGCAGCGCGACACAGGGTTTTCGTGGCTACACCTTC
CASSATQGFRGYTF
>.|TRBD2|TRBV19|TRBJ2-7
TGTGCCAGTAGTATGACTACTAGCGGCTCCTACGAGCAGCACTTC
CASSMTTSGSYEQHF
>.|TRBD1|TRBV27|TRBJ2-1
TGTGCCAGCACCTTAGGGGACAGGACCAATGAGCAGTTCTTC
CASTLGDRTNEQFF
>.|.|TRBV10-3|TRBJ2-3
TGTGCCATCACCCCTACTAGAGTGTCCGCAGATACGCAGTATTTT
CAITPTRVSADTQYF
>once|.|TRBV5-8|TRBJ2-7
TGTGCCAGCAGCCTGGGGCCCACCTACGAGCAGTACTTC
CASSLGPTYEQYF
>.|.|TRBV7-9|TRBJ2-7
TGTGCCAGCAGCTCACAGACCTACGAGCAGTACTTC
CASSSQTYEQYF
>few|.|TRBV4-1|TRBJ1-1
TGCGCCAGCAGCCAAGGGCAGGCAAGGCGAATGAACACTGAAGCTTTCTTT
CASSQGQARRMNTEAFF
>.|TRBD1|TRBV5-5|TRBJ2-2
TGTGCCAGCAGCTCCGGGACAGTTGACACCGGGGAGCTGTTTTTT
CASSSGTVDTGELFF
>few|.|TRBV5-6|TRBJ1-2
TGTGCCAGCAGCGCAGGGGATTTTGGCTACACCTTC
CASSAGDFGYTF
>.|TRBD2|TRBV6-1|TRBJ2-7
TGTGCCAGCAGTGACATGGGGGGGGGTACACCCTACGAGCAGTACTTC
CASSDMGGGTPYEQYF
>.|.|TRBV15|TRBJ2-5
TGTGCCACCAGCAGAGAACTCACGACCCAGTACTTC
CATSRELTTQYF
>.|.|TRBV6-5|TRBJ2-7
TGTGCCAGCAGTCCTCCGGGGTACGAGCAGTACTTC
CASSPPGYEQYF
>few|.|TRBV7-9|TRBJ2-7
TGTTCCAGCAGCCTGGGCCCCTACGAGCAGTACTTC
CSSSLGPYEQYF
>.|.|TRBV5-1|TRBJ2-1
TGCGCCAGCAGCTTGGAACCGGGACAATCCGATGAGCAGTTCTTC
CASSLEPGQSDEQFF
>.|.|TRBV11-3|TRBJ1-5
TGTGCCAGCAGCTTAGTAAACTCCAATCAGCCCCAGCATTTT
CASSLVNSNQPQHF
>.|TRBD1|TRBV19|TRBJ1-1
TGTGCCAGTAGTATCCCCGGGACAGGGGGCACGAACACTGAAGCTTTCTTT
CASSIPGTGGTNTEAFF